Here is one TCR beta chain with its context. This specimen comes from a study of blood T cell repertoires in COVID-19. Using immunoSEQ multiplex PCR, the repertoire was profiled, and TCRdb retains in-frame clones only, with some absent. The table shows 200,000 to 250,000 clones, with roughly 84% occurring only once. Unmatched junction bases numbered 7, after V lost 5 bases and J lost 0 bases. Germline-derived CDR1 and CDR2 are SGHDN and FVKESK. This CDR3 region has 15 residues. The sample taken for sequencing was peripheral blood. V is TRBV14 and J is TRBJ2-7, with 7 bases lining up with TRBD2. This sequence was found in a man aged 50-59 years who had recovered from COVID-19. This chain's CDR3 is CASSWSGTNSYEQYF. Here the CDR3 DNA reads TGTGCCAGCAGCTGGTCCGGGACTAACTCCTACGAGCAGTACTTC.